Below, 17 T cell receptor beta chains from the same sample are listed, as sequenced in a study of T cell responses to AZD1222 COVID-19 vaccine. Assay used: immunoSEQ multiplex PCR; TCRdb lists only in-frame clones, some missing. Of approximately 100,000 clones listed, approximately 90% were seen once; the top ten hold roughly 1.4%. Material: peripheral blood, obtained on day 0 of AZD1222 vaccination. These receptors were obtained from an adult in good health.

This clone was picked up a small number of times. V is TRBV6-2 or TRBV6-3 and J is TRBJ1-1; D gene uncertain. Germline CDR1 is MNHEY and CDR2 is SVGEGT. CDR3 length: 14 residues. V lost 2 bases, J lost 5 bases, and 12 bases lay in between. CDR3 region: CASSYPPGPTEAFF. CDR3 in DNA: TGTGCCAGCAGTTACCCCCCCGGCCCTACTGAAGCTTTCTTT.

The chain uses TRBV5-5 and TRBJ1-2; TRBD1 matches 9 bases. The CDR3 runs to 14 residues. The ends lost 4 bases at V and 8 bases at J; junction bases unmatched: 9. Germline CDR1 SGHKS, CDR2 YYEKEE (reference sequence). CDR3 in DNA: TGTGCCAGCAGCGGGACCACAGGGGGCGGCGGCTACACCTTC. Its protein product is CASSGTTGGGGYTF.

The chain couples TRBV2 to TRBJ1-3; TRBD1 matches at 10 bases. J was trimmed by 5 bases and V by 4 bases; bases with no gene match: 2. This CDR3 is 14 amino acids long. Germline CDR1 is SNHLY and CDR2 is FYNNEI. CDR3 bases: TGTGCCAGCAGTGGGGACAGGGGTAGAAACACCATATATTTT. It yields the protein CASSGDRGRNTIYF.

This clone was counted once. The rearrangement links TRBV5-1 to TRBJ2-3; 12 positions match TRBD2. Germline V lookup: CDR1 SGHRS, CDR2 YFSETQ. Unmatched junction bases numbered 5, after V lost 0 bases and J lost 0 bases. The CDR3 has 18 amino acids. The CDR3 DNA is TGCGCCAGCAGCTTGGAACTAGCGGGGGGTCCTAGCACAGATACGCAGTATTTT. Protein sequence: CASSLELAGGPSTDTQYF.

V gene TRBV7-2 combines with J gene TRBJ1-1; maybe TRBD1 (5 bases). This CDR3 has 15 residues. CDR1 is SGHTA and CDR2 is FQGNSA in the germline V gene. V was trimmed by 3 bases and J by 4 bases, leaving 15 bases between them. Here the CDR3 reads CASSLYNQGSTEAFF. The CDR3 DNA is TGTGCCAGCAGCTTGTATAACCAGGGATCCACTGAAGCTTTCTTT. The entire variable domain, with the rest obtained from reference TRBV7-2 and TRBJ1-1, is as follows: GAGVSQSPSNKVTEKGKDVELRCDPISGHTALYWYRQSLGQGLEFLIYFQGNSAPDKSGLPSDRFSAERTGGSVSTLTIQRTQQEDSAVYLCASSLYNQGSTEAFFGQGTRLTVV.

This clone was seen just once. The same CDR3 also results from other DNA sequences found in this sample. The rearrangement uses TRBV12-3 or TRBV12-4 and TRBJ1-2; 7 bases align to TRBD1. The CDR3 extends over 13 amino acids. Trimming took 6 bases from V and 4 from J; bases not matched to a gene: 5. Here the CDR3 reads CASSPGTAYGYTF. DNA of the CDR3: TGTGCCAGCAGCCCCGGGACAGCCTATGGCTACACCTTC.

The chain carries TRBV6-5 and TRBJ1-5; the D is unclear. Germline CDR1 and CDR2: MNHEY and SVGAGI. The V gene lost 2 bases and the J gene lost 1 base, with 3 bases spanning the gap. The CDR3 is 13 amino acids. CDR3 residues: CASSYRSNQPQHF. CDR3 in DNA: TGTGCCAGCAGTTACAGGAGCAATCAGCCCCAGCATTTT.

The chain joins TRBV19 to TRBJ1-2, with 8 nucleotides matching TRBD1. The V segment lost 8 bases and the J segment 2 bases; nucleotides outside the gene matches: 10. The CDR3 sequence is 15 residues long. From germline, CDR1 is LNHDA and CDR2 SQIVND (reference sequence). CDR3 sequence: CASAQPRQGNYGYTF. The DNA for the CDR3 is TGTGCCAGTGCACAACCGAGACAGGGGAACTATGGCTACACCTTC.

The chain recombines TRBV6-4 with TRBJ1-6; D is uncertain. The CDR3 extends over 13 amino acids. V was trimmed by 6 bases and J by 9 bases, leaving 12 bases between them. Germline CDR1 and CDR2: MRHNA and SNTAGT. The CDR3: CASRGAWGSPLHF. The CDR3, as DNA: TGTGCCAGCAGAGGAGCTTGGGGTTCACCCCTCCACTTT.

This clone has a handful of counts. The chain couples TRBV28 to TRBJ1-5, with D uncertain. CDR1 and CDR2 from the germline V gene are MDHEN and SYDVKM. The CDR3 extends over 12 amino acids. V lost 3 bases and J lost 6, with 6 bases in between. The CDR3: CASSFDAQPQHF. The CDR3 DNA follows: TGTGCCAGCAGTTTTGATGCTCAGCCCCAGCATTTT. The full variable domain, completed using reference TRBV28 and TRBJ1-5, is DVKVTQSSRYLVKRTGEKVFLECVQDMDHENMFWYRQDPGLGLRLIYFSYDVKMKEKGDIPEGYSVSREKKERFSLILESASTNQTSMYLCASSFDAQPQHFGDGTRLSIL.

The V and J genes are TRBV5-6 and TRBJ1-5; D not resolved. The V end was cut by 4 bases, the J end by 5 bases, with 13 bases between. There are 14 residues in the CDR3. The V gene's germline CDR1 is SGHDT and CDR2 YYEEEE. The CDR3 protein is CASSQMTGYQPQHF. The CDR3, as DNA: TGTGCCAGCAGCCAGATGACTGGGTATCAGCCCCAGCATTTT.

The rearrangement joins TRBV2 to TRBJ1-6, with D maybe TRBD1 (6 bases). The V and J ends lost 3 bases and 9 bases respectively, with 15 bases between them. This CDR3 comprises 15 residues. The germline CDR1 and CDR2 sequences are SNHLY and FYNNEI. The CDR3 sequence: CASSEAGAGSSPLHF. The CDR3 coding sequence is TGTGCCAGCAGTGAGGCAGGGGCGGGTAGTTCACCCCTCCACTTT.

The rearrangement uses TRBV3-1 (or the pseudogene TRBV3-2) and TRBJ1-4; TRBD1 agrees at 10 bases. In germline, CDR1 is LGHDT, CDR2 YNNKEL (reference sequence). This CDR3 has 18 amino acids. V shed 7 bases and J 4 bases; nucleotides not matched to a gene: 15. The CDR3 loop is CASTNHRDRGTINEKLFF. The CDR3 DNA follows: TGTGCCAGCACCAACCATCGGGACAGGGGAACCATTAATGAAAAACTGTTTTTT.

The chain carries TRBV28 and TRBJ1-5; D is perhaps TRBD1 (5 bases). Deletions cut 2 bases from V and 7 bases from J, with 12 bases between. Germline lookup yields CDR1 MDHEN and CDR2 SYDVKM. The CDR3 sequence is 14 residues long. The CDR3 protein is CASSLLGGEQPQHF. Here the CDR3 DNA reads TGTGCCAGCAGTTTACTGGGAGGGGAACAGCCCCAGCATTTT.

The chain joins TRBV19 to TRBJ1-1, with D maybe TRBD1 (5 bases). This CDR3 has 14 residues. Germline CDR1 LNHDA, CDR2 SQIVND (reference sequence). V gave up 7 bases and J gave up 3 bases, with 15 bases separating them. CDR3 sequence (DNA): TGTGCCAGTACCCCCCTTTTCAGGGACACTGAAGCTTTCTTT. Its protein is CASTPLFRDTEAFF. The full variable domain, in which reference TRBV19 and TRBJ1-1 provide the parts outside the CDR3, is DGGITQSPKYLFRKEGQNVTLSCEQNLNHDAMYWYRQDPGQGLRLIYYSQIVNDFQKGDIAEGYSVSREKKESFPLTVTSAQKNPTAFYLCASTPLFRDTEAFFGQGTRLTVV.

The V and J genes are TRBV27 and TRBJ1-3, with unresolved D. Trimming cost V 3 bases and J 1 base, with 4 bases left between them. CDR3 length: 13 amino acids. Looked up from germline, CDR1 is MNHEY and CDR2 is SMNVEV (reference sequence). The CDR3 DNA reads TGTGCCAGCAGTTTCGCTTCTGGAAACACCATATATTTT. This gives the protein CASSFASGNTIYF.

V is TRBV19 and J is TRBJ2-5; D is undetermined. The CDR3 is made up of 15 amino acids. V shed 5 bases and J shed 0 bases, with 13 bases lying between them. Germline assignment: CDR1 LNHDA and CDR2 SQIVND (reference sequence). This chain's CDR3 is CASSLRPMYQETQYF. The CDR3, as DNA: TGTGCCAGTAGTCTGAGACCCATGTACCAAGAGACCCAGTACTTC. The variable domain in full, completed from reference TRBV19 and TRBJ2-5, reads DGGITQSPKYLFRKEGQNVTLSCEQNLNHDAMYWYRQDPGQGLRLIYYSQIVNDFQKGDIAEGYSVSREKKESFPLTVTSAQKNPTAFYLCASSLRPMYQETQYFGPGTRLLVL.